The T cell receptor (beta chain) under discussion was sequenced for a study of T-cell memory formation after mild COVID-19. The CDR3 runs 15 residues. In germline, CDR1 is SQVTM, CDR2 ANQGSEA. The J segment lost 0 bases and the V segment lost 6 bases, leaving 9 bases of the junction unmatched. This clonotype turned up a few times. What it recognizes is unknown. TCRdb ran MiXCR on the 5' RACE reads and lists one entry per CDR3 protein. This sample has some 300,000 distinct CDR3 sequences, with 20% to 25% found just once. The study, taken as a whole, reports: Some clones that responded turned up in pre-infection memory, which suggests that cross-reactive memory joined in. For contracting clones, CD4+ ones sat mainly in CM and EM, CD8+ in EMRA.

This TCR was recovered from a man aged 18 to 35 who had mild COVID-19 (a few samples of this study predate the infection). Cell type and time point are not known. The chain carries TRBV29-1 and TRBJ2-3; 7 bases line up with TRBD2. Material for sequencing was PBMCs or a T cell subset sorted from them (not recorded which). CDR3 bases: TGCAGCGTCCGACCTCTAGCGGCTAGCACAGATACGCAGTATTTT. This gives the protein CSVRPLAASTDTQYF.